The TCR beta chain under discussion was sequenced for a study of shared clonotypes between healthy human individuals. V dropped 0 bases and J dropped 10 bases, with 16 bases sitting between them. This CDR3 region has 15 residues. Germline V gene sequence: CDR1 SGHVS, CDR2 FQNEAQ. CD45RO-negative cells were positively selected for CCR7, leaving out terminally differentiated effector memory CD45RA+ cells. The repertoire was sequenced with immunoSEQ multiplex PCR; TCRdb's copy has only in-frame clones and lacks some. The sample lists about 2.2 million clones, roughly 91% occurring once. The chain links TRBV7-8 to TRBJ1-5; D remains unclear. Material for sequencing was naive CD8+ T cells from PBMCs. This TCR was sampled from a young man in good health. Some clones in this sample may be carry-over from other donors' samples. DNA for the CDR3: TGTGCCAGCAGCTTAGCGGGCCCCGGGAATGGCCCCCAGCATTTT. Translated: CASSLAGPGNGPQHF.